The 28 T cell receptor beta chains below all came from one sample that was sequenced in a study of blood T cell repertoires in COVID-19. Sequenced by immunoSEQ multiplex PCR; TCRdb stores in-frame clones only, minus some. The sample holds more than 200,000 clones, 85% to 90% seen once. Specimen: peripheral blood. The origin of the receptors is a woman aged 55 to 70 with acute or convalescent COVID-19.

V is TRBV7-8 and J is TRBJ1-1; D ambiguous. The germline gives CDR1 SGHVS, CDR2 FQNEAQ. Between the trimmed V and J ends, which lost 1 base and 3 bases, there was a span of 9 bases. CDR3 size: 14 residues. This CDR3 is CASSLGVGDTEAFF. The CDR3 nucleotides read TGTGCCAGCAGCTTAGGGGTGGGCGACACTGAAGCTTTCTTT.

As DNA, the CDR3 is TGCGCCAGCAGCTTGGCTAGCGGGAGCCCAGATACGCAGTATTTT. Its protein product is CASSLASGSPDTQYF. The chain uses TRBV5-1 and TRBJ2-3; 10 nucleotides align to TRBD2. The CDR3 is made up of 15 amino acids. Germline CDR1 is SGHRS and CDR2 is YFSETQ. V lost 0 bases, J lost 4 bases, and 2 bases stayed unmatched.

This rearrangement joins TRBV19 to TRBJ1-2, with D maybe TRBD1 (5 bases). The CDR3 extends over 12 amino acids. V was clipped by 5 bases and J by 8 bases, with 12 bases between them. In germline, CDR1 is LNHDA, CDR2 SQIVND (reference sequence). The CDR3 spells CASSLRTSGYTF. The DNA of the CDR3 is TGTGCCAGTAGTCTCCGGACAAGCGGCTACACCTTC.

This chain uses TRBV19 with TRBJ1-1; 7 bases agree with TRBD1. The CDR3 is 14 amino acids. Germline CDR1 is LNHDA and CDR2 is SQIVND (reference sequence). V lost 6 bases and J lost 5; bases outside the gene matches: 9. In DNA, the CDR3 is TGTGCCAGTAGGGAGACAGGGAGGAGGACTGAAGCTTTCTTT. Protein sequence: CASRETGRRTEAFF. The full variable domain, completed using reference TRBV19 and TRBJ1-1, is DGGITQSPKYLFRKEGQNVTLSCEQNLNHDAMYWYRQDPGQGLRLIYYSQIVNDFQKGDIAEGYSVSREKKESFPLTVTSAQKNPTAFYLCASRETGRRTEAFFGQGTRLTVV.

This chain uses TRBV14 with TRBJ2-5; 8 bases are shared with TRBD1. V was pared by 5 bases and J by 5 bases, with 13 bases of the junction left unmatched. The germline V gene has CDR1 SGHDN and CDR2 FVKESK. This CDR3 spans 16 amino acids. CDR3: CASSTEAQGAFETQYF. The CDR3 DNA follows: TGTGCCAGCAGCACGGAGGCCCAGGGGGCTTTCGAGACCCAGTACTTC.

V gene TRBV18 combines with J gene TRBJ2-2, with D tentatively TRBD2 (6 bases). V lost 6 bases and J 0 bases, leaving 14 bases between the germline ends. Germline CDR1 reads KGHSH; CDR2 reads LQKENI. The CDR3 has 16 amino acids. The CDR3 sequence is CASSALSGPNTGELFF. The DNA of the CDR3 is TGTGCCAGCTCGGCCCTCAGCGGGCCGAACACCGGGGAGCTGTTTTTT.

This clone was found once. The V and J genes are TRBV5-1 and TRBJ1-1; D is undetermined. This CDR3 has 14 residues. V gave up 1 base and J gave up 4 bases, with 11 bases separating them. Germline V gene data show CDR1 as SGHRS and CDR2 as YFSETQ. The CDR3 bases are TGCGCCAGCAGCTTGCCCGATTCGGGCACTGAAGCTTTCTTT. Translation gives CASSLPDSGTEAFF.

The chain employs TRBV2 and TRBJ2-7, with TRBD1 as a possible D gene (6 bases). V lost 6 bases to trimming and J lost 2 bases, with 11 bases between them. The CDR3 has 13 amino acids. The germline gives CDR1 SNHLY, CDR2 FYNNEI. Written as DNA, the CDR3 is TGTGCCAGCAGGAGGGACATCACCTACGAGCAGTACTTC. Translation gives CASRRDITYEQYF.

This chain connects TRBV24-1 to TRBJ2-5; 9 bases are shared with TRBD1. Germline assignment: CDR1 KGHDR and CDR2 SFDVKD. V shed 9 bases and J 4 bases; nucleotides not matched to a gene: 5. This CDR3 has 13 residues. Written as DNA, the CDR3 is TGTGCCACCGCGACAGGGGGATTAGAGACCCAGTACTTC. It is translated as CATATGGLETQYF.

The V gene is TRBV28, the J gene TRBJ2-5; D is undetermined. Germline lookup yields CDR1 MDHEN and CDR2 SYDVKM. The CDR3 loop spans 11 amino acids. Deletions cut 5 bases from V and 5 bases from J, with 6 bases between. The CDR3 DNA reads TGTGCCAGCAGTATAGAGGAGACCCAGTACTTC. It yields the protein CASSIEETQYF.

The chain combines TRBV21-1 with TRBJ2-5; the table assigns TRBD2, which was not confirmed against the DNA. TRBV21-1 is a recognized pseudogene. This CDR3 region has 17 residues. For the CDR3, the DNA is TGTGCCAGCAGCCCCGGGCCTCTAGCGGGGGGACAAGAGACCCAGTACTTC. Translation gives CASSPGPLAGGQETQYF.

The gene calls are TRBV3-1 (or the pseudogene TRBV3-2) and TRBJ2-7; 7 nucleotides line up with TRBD1. After removal of 4 bases from V and 0 bases from J, the junction contained 3 bases not matched to a gene. This CDR3 spans 14 amino acids. The germline V gene has CDR1 LGHDT and CDR2 YNNKEL (reference sequence). This CDR3 is CASSLQGISYEQYF. Written as DNA, the CDR3 is TGTGCCAGCAGCCTACAGGGGATCTCCTACGAGCAGTACTTC.

V gene TRBV11-2 combines with J gene TRBJ1-1, with D perhaps TRBD1 (5 bases). In germline, CDR1 is SGHAT, CDR2 FQNNGV. Trimming took 1 base from V and 6 from J, leaving 9 bases between them. The CDR3 length is 13 residues. The CDR3 spells CASSLAGLAEAFF. The CDR3 bases are TGTGCCAGCAGCTTAGCAGGGTTGGCTGAAGCTTTCTTT.

This rearrangement joins TRBV19 to TRBJ1-1; 10 bases are a match to TRBD1. CDR1 LNHDA and CDR2 SQIVND come from the germline V gene (reference sequence). V shed 3 bases and J 4 bases; nucleotides not matched to a gene: 5. This CDR3 is built from 15 residues. The CDR3 reads CASSMRTGGVTEAFF. DNA for the CDR3: TGTGCCAGTAGTATGAGGACAGGGGGGGTCACTGAAGCTTTCTTT.

The chain employs TRBV5-1 and TRBJ2-7, with TRBD2 matching over 16 bases. Trimming at V came to 4 bases and at J to 2 bases, leaving 12 bases not matched to a gene. Germline values: CDR1 SGHRS, CDR2 YFSETQ. This CDR3 spans 19 amino acids. CDR3: CASSGTGTSGGAWAYEQYF. The CDR3, as DNA: TGCGCCAGCAGCGGAACCGGGACTAGCGGGGGGGCCTGGGCCTACGAGCAGTACTTC.

The J gene is TRBJ2-1, the V gene TRBV10-3; 7 nucleotides line up with TRBD2. The length of the CDR3 is 14 residues. Unmatched junction bases numbered 1, after V lost 4 bases and J lost 1 base. The V gene's germline CDR1 is ENHRY and CDR2 SYGVKD. CDR3 nucleotide sequence: TGTGCCATCAGTGCGCGGGAGTCCTACAATGAGCAGTTCTTC. Translated, it gives CAISARESYNEQFF.

J is TRBJ1-1 and V is TRBV19; 7 bases fit TRBD1. This CDR3 comprises 14 residues. With V trimmed by 7 bases and J by 5 bases, 10 bases remained unmatched. Germline CDR1 LNHDA, CDR2 SQIVND (reference sequence). CDR3 sequence reads: CASNYRGTNTEAFF. CDR3 in DNA: TGTGCCAGTAATTACAGGGGCACGAATACTGAAGCTTTCTTT.

This clone appeared a single time. The chain couples TRBV5-1 to TRBJ1-2; 8 nucleotides agree with TRBD1. V shed 2 bases and J 4 bases; nucleotides not matched to a gene: 4. This CDR3 comprises 14 residues. Germline V lookup: CDR1 SGHRS, CDR2 YFSETQ. This chain's CDR3 is CASSLRTGPYGYTF. DNA for the CDR3: TGCGCCAGCAGCTTACGGACAGGGCCCTATGGCTACACCTTC.

The CDR3 reads CASSRGNQPQHF. Here the CDR3 DNA reads TGTGCCAGCAGCCGCGGCAATCAGCCCCAGCATTTT. This chain joins TRBV3-1 (or the pseudogene TRBV3-2) and TRBJ1-5; D remains unclear. With 4 bases removed from V and 2 bases from J, the gap between germline ends came to 3 bases. CDR3 size: 12 residues. From germline, CDR1 is LGHDT and CDR2 YNNKEL (reference sequence).

The rearrangement uses TRBV6-2 or TRBV6-3 and TRBJ2-5; TRBD2 is a possible D gene (5 bases). V was pared by 6 bases and J by 7 bases, with 18 bases between. The CDR3 has 14 amino acids. Germline V gene data show CDR1 as MNHEY and CDR2 as SVGEGT. CDR3 coding DNA: TGTGCCAGCAGCCCCGACTATTCCAAGGGGACCCAGTACTTC. Its translation is CASSPDYSKGTQYF.

The chain has TRBV6-5 and TRBJ1-1; TRBD1 matches 7 bases. The CDR3 sequence is 12 residues long. Trimming at V came to 0 bases and at J to 11 bases, leaving 3 bases not matched to a gene. Germline loops: CDR1 MNHEY, CDR2 SVGAGI. Here the CDR3 reads CASSYSRGQAFF. The CDR3 DNA sequence: TGTGCCAGCAGTTACTCTCGGGGACAGGCTTTCTTT.

This clone appeared once. The chain is built from TRBV28 and TRBJ1-4; D might be TRBD1 (6 bases). Between the trimmed V and J ends, which lost 10 bases and 5 bases, there was a span of 11 bases. This CDR3 contains 12 residues. Germline V gene lookup returns CDR1 MDHEN and CDR2 SYDVKM. The CDR3 sequence is CATDSLNEKLFF. CDR3 nucleotide sequence: TGTGCCACGGACAGTCTGAATGAAAAACTGTTTTTT.

The V call is TRBV5-1, the J call TRBJ1-6; TRBD1 matches at 7 bases. V was clipped by 4 bases and J by 7 bases; unmatched bases: 8. This CDR3 comprises 15 residues. Germline-derived CDR1 and CDR2 are SGHRS and YFSETQ. This CDR3 reads CASSGGQPANSPLHF. In DNA form, the CDR3 reads TGCGCCAGCAGCGGGGGACAGCCAGCAAATTCACCCCTCCACTTT.

The genes are TRBV7-3 and TRBJ2-1, with D perhaps TRBD1 (6 bases). The CDR3 length is 15 residues. Trimming took 1 base from V and 1 from J, leaving 8 bases between them. Germline CDR1 SGHTA, CDR2 FQGTGA. This CDR3 reads CASSLSQGSYNEQFF. As DNA, the CDR3 is TGTGCCAGCAGCTTAAGTCAGGGGTCCTACAATGAGCAGTTCTTC.

The V and J genes are TRBV19 and TRBJ2-1; D is unclear. The germline CDR1 and CDR2 sequences are LNHDA and SQIVND (reference sequence). V dropped 3 bases and J dropped 4 bases, with 7 bases sitting between them. There are 13 residues in the CDR3. CDR3 sequence: CASSILQYNEQFF. CDR3 in DNA: TGTGCCAGTAGTATCCTACAGTACAATGAGCAGTTCTTC.

The V and J genes are TRBV10-1 and TRBJ2-7; the match to TRBD2 covers 10 bases. The germline gives CDR1 WNHNN, CDR2 SYGVQD (reference sequence). With V trimmed by 0 bases and J by 7 bases, 9 bases remained unmatched. CDR3 length: 16 amino acids. The CDR3 bases are TGCGCCAGCAGTGAGTCGGGTGTAGCGGGAGGAGGTGAGCAGTACTTC. It specifies CASSESGVAGGGEQYF.

This chain joins TRBV19 and TRBJ1-4, with 7 positions matching TRBD1. The CDR3 consists of 15 residues. Germline CDR1 is LNHDA and CDR2 is SQIVND (reference sequence). V gave up 1 base and J gave up 4 bases; unmatched junction bases: 3. CDR3 residues: CASSIGGTDNEKLFF. Written as DNA, the CDR3 is TGTGCCAGTAGTATAGGTGGGACAGATAATGAAAAACTGTTTTTT.

The chain links TRBV6-6 to TRBJ1-6, with D possibly TRBD1 on 5 matching bases. There are 15 residues in the CDR3. The ends were cut back, 4 bases at V and 4 bases at J, with 11 bases in the middle. Per the germline V gene, CDR1 is MNHNY and CDR2 is SVGAGI (reference sequence). In nucleotides, the CDR3 is TGTGCCAGCAGTTTCAGACAGAGATATAATTCACCCCTCCACTTT. Translation: CASSFRQRYNSPLHF.